A single sample is the source of the 29 T cell receptor beta chains below, sequenced in a study of CD8+ T cells in alopecia areata. Extraction of RNA preceded its reverse transcription into cDNA, which served as the sequencing template. TCRdb's table, derived via immunoSEQ multiplex PCR, lists solely in-frame clones and lacks some. The table has approximately 180,000 clones, 60% seen once. The treatment denotes: oral pan-JAK inhibitor, 5-10 mg twice daily. The sample was CD4+ T cells sorted from blood, taken at week 24, from a patient treated with tofacitinib. Source of these receptors: a human donor with alopecia areata.

This chain connects TRBV30 to TRBJ2-2; D is ambiguous. Germline V gene lookup returns CDR1 GTSNPN and CDR2 SVGIG (reference sequence). The CDR3 totals 11 residues. The V end was cut by 8 bases, the J end by 7 bases, with 11 bases between. This chain's CDR3 is CAMGLHGELFF. In nucleotides, the CDR3 is TGTGCCATGGGCCTCCACGGGGAGCTGTTTTTT.

This sequence joins TRBV4-1 and TRBJ2-2; D is unclear. This CDR3 has 17 residues. Deletions cut 1 base from V and 0 bases from J, with 12 bases between. Germline V gene sequence: CDR1 MGHRA, CDR2 YSYEKL. The CDR3 reads CASSQVNRRSNTGELFF. The CDR3 nucleotides read TGCGCCAGCAGCCAAGTGAATCGGAGATCGAACACCGGGGAGCTGTTTTTT.

V is TRBV30 and J is TRBJ2-2; D is undetermined. CDR3 size: 13 residues. From germline, CDR1 is GTSNPN and CDR2 SVGIG (reference sequence). The V and J ends lost 0 bases and 5 bases respectively, with 7 bases between them. The CDR3 DNA follows: TGTGCCTGGAGTGTACAAGCTACCGGGGAGCTGTTTTTT. Translated: CAWSVQATGELFF. The complete variable domain, with remaining parts taken from reference TRBV30 and TRBJ2-2, reads SQTIHQWPATLVQPVGSPLSLECTVEGTSNPNLYWYRQAAGRGLQLLFYSVGIGQISSEVPQNLSASRPQDRQFILSSKKLLLSDSGFYLCAWSVQATGELFFGEGSRLTVL.

The V gene is TRBV25-1, the J gene TRBJ2-7, with D possibly being TRBD1 or TRBD2 (5 bases each). The V gene's germline CDR1 is MGHDK and CDR2 SYGVNS. V dropped 3 bases and J dropped 0 bases, with 9 bases sitting between them. CDR3 size: 14 residues. The CDR3 DNA reads as TGTGCCAGCAGTGATGGGACGAGCTCCTACGAGCAGTACTTC. This sequence encodes CASSDGTSSYEQYF.

The CDR3 DNA reads TGTGCCTGGAATCCTGGGACAGCTGAAAAACTGTTTTTT. Translated: CAWNPGTAEKLFF. The chain couples TRBV30 to TRBJ1-4; 7 bases line up with TRBD1. The trim removed 4 bases at V and 7 bases at J, leaving 6 bases unmatched. Germline V gives CDR1 GTSNPN, CDR2 SVGIG (reference sequence). The length of the CDR3 is 13 residues. Full variable domain (missing parts from reference TRBV30 and TRBJ1-4): SQTIHQWPATLVQPVGSPLSLECTVEGTSNPNLYWYRQAAGRGLQLLFYSVGIGQISSEVPQNLSASRPQDRQFILSSKKLLLSDSGFYLCAWNPGTAEKLFFGSGTQLSVL.

The chain couples TRBV29-1 to TRBJ2-7; no clear D. In germline, CDR1 is SQVTM, CDR2 ANQGSEA. This CDR3 region has 12 residues. V was shortened by 1 base and J by 6 bases, with 10 bases between the two germline ends. The CDR3 loop is CSVEGGGTEQYF. The CDR3 coding sequence is TGCAGCGTTGAAGGCGGTGGCACCGAGCAGTACTTC.

The rearrangement joins TRBV27 to TRBJ1-2; the match to TRBD1 covers 8 bases. The V segment lost 7 bases and the J segment 2 bases; nucleotides outside the gene matches: 6. Looked up from germline, CDR1 is MNHEY and CDR2 is SMNVEV (reference sequence). The CDR3 loop spans 14 amino acids. CDR3: CASKDTGGNYGYTF. CDR3 nucleotide sequence: TGTGCCAGCAAGGATACAGGGGGGAACTATGGCTACACCTTC.

This chain links TRBV27 with TRBJ2-3, with unresolved D. CDR3 size: 15 residues. Trimming removed 2 bases from V and 2 bases from J, with 11 bases in between. Looked up from germline, CDR1 is MNHEY and CDR2 is SMNVEV (reference sequence). The CDR3 region has the DNA TGTGCCAGCAGTTTAGGGGTCGAGATCACAGATACGCAGTATTTT. The encoded protein is CASSLGVEITDTQYF.

The V and J genes are TRBV7-2 and TRBJ2-7, with 15 bases lining up with TRBD2. Per germline, CDR1 SGHTA and CDR2 FQGNSA. Trimming took 4 bases from V and 7 from J; bases not matched to a gene: 11. CDR3 length: 17 residues. CDR3 bases: TGTGCCAGCAGCTCTCCCGGACTAGCGGGGGGGCTGGGGGAGCAGTACTTC. Its translation is CASSSPGLAGGLGEQYF.

The gene calls are TRBV30 and TRBJ1-1; TRBD1 might be the D (5 bases). Trimming removed 8 bases at V and 1 base at J, with 11 bases between. CDR1 and CDR2 (germline): GTSNPN, SVGIG (reference sequence). The CDR3 loop spans 12 amino acids. The CDR3 region is CAGTPENTEAFF. CDR3 nucleotides: TGTGCCGGGACCCCGGAGAACACTGAAGCTTTCTTT. Full variable domain (rest looked up from reference TRBV30 and TRBJ1-1): SQTIHQWPATLVQPVGSPLSLECTVEGTSNPNLYWYRQAAGRGLQLLFYSVGIGQISSEVPQNLSASRPQDRQFILSSKKLLLSDSGFYLCAGTPENTEAFFGQGTRLTVV.

Concerning this clone itself: This same CDR3 is encoded by further DNA sequences in the sample. The chain links TRBV29-1 to TRBJ1-4, with a possible D match to TRBD1 (5 bases). Trimming removed 5 bases at V and 1 base at J, with 5 bases between. This CDR3 has 12 amino acids. CDR1 and CDR2 (germline): SQVTM, ANQGSEA. The CDR3 coding sequence is TGCAGCGTTCAGGGAACTAATGAAAAACTGTTTTTT. Translation gives CSVQGTNEKLFF.

This chain links TRBV29-1 with TRBJ1-2, with D unclear. The CDR3 length is 15 residues. CDR1 is SQVTM, CDR2 ANQGSEA, per germline. Between the trimmed V and J ends, which lost 4 bases and 10 bases, there was a span of 25 bases. Here the CDR3 DNA reads TGCAGCGTTGGCCACAATGTTGCCAGTAATCTTTTCTACACCTTC. This codes for CSVGHNVASNLFYTF.

This clone was seen a few times. This chain joins TRBV7-2 and TRBJ2-7; 8 bases are shared with TRBD1. The ends lost 3 bases at V and 3 bases at J; junction bases unmatched: 10. Germline values: CDR1 SGHTA, CDR2 FQGNSA. The CDR3 sequence is 16 residues long. CDR3 in amino acids: CASSLGTGQEIYEQYF. The CDR3 DNA follows: TGTGCCAGCAGCTTGGGGACAGGACAGGAAATCTACGAGCAGTACTTC.

J is TRBJ2-3 and V is TRBV7-3; D gene uncertain. Per the germline V gene, CDR1 is SGHTA and CDR2 is FQGTGA. CDR3 length: 14 residues. V lost 2 bases to trimming and J lost 3 bases, with 9 bases between them. The CDR3 DNA is TGTGCCAGCAGCTTACGTGCGTCGACAGATACGCAGTATTTT. It translates to CASSLRASTDTQYF.

The V gene is TRBV5-1, the J gene TRBJ2-2; the D is unclear. V shed 1 base and J shed 2 bases, with 6 bases lying between them. The germline V gene encodes CDR1 SGHRS and CDR2 YFSETQ. The CDR3 spans 14 residues. In DNA, the CDR3 is TGCGCCAGCAGCTTGACCCCTAACACCGGGGAGCTGTTTTTT. It encodes CASSLTPNTGELFF.

The chain carries TRBV6-5 and TRBJ2-5; D is perhaps TRBD2 (6 bases). The CDR3 covers 14 residues. The germline gives CDR1 MNHEY, CDR2 SVGAGI. V was cut by 6 bases and J by 5 bases, with 16 bases left in between. CDR3 region: CASRPVAARETQYF. In DNA, the CDR3 is TGTGCCAGCAGGCCCGTAGCGGCAAGGGAGACCCAGTACTTC.

In this sample, this clone turned up a few times. The chain couples TRBV2 to TRBJ1-5; a weak D match, TRBD1 (6 bases). This CDR3 comprises 13 residues. Germline lookup yields CDR1 SNHLY and CDR2 FYNNEI. V gave up 5 bases and J gave up 3 bases, with 8 bases separating them. The CDR3 protein is CASSRDTNQPQHF. In DNA form, the CDR3 reads TGTGCCAGCAGTCGGGACACCAATCAGCCCCAGCATTTT.

The chain couples TRBV30 to TRBJ1-1; the match to TRBD1 covers 8 bases. The trim removed 6 bases at V and 4 bases at J, leaving 7 bases unmatched. Germline V gene sequence: CDR1 GTSNPN, CDR2 SVGIG (reference sequence). This CDR3 has 13 residues. The CDR3 DNA reads as TGTGCCTGCCAGGGGGCGGCAGGCACTGAAGCTTTCTTT. It encodes CACQGAAGTEAFF.

This clone showed up just a few times. This chain uses TRBV2 with TRBJ1-5; a possible D gene is TRBD1 (5 bases). Germline CDR1 SNHLY, CDR2 FYNNEI. Between the trimmed V and J ends, which lost 8 bases and 0 bases, there was a span of 14 bases. The length of the CDR3 is 15 residues. The CDR3 nucleotides are TGTGCCAGCGGGGGATCGACACCTAGCAATCAGCCCCAGCATTTT. Encoded protein: CASGGSTPSNQPQHF. Looking up the rest from reference TRBV2 and TRBJ1-5 gives the full variable domain: EPEVTQTPSHQVTQMGQEVILRCVPISNHLYFYWYRQILGQKVEFLVSFYNNEISEKSEIFDDQFSVERPDGSNFTLKIRSTKLEDSAMYFCASGGSTPSNQPQHFGDGTRLSIL.

This clone was seen a handful of times. The V call is TRBV7-2, the J call TRBJ1-1, with D tentatively TRBD1 (5 bases). This CDR3 comprises 15 residues. V gave up 5 bases and J gave up 3 bases, with 16 bases separating them. The germline V gene has CDR1 SGHTA and CDR2 FQGNSA. CDR3 nucleotides: TGTGCCAGCAGCCCGCAGGGCGGCGGATACACTGAAGCTTTCTTT. This translates into CASSPQGGGYTEAFF.

The chain links TRBV27 to TRBJ1-2, with unresolved D. V was cut by 2 bases and J by 4 bases, with 5 bases left in between. This CDR3 spans 12 amino acids. The germline V gene has CDR1 MNHEY and CDR2 SMNVEV (reference sequence). CDR3 sequence: CASSLAGYGYTF. For the CDR3, the DNA is TGTGCCAGCAGTTTAGCCGGCTATGGCTACACCTTC.

A few counts support this clone. The V gene is TRBV27, the J gene TRBJ1-1; D is uncertain. Trimming took off 6 bases at V and 13 bases at J, with 15 bases between the two ends. The CDR3 covers 11 residues. The V gene's germline CDR1 is MNHEY and CDR2 SMNVEV (reference sequence). In DNA, the CDR3 is TGTGCCAGCAGGACCCAAGGGTTTGATTTCTTT. Translated: CASRTQGFDFF.

The chain has TRBV2 and TRBJ1-5; D might be TRBD1 (6 bases). There are 16 residues in the CDR3. V gave up 7 bases and J gave up 1 base, with 17 bases separating them. Germline CDR1 is SNHLY and CDR2 is FYNNEI. The CDR3 is CASTTHRAESNQPQHF. As DNA, the CDR3 is TGTGCCAGCACAACACACAGGGCCGAAAGCAATCAGCCCCAGCATTTT.

The V gene is TRBV29-1, the J gene TRBJ2-7; 11 nucleotides line up with TRBD1. J lost 3 bases, V lost 7 bases, and 2 bases had no gene match. Germline-derived CDR1 and CDR2 are SQVTM and ANQGSEA. The CDR3 is 12 residues long. The CDR3 DNA reads TGCAGCGCCGGGACAGGGGGCTACGAGCAGTACTTC. It translates to CSAGTGGYEQYF.

There are a few counts of this clone. This chain links TRBV10-3 with TRBJ2-3; 12 nucleotides match TRBD2. Trimming took 6 bases from V and 4 from J; bases not matched to a gene: 8. Germline V gene lookup returns CDR1 ENHRY and CDR2 SYGVKD. CDR3 length: 16 amino acids. The CDR3, as DNA: TGTGCCATCAGCCCCGCTAGCGGGGGGGCCTCAGATACGCAGTATTTT. This encodes CAISPASGGASDTQYF.

This rearrangement joins TRBV30 to TRBJ1-1, with D unresolved. The CDR3 runs to 14 residues. V gave up 5 bases and J gave up 6 bases, with 19 bases separating them. Per the germline V gene, CDR1 is GTSNPN and CDR2 is SVGIG (reference sequence). For the CDR3, the DNA is TGTGCCTGGTATCGGCCGTGGGGAGCATCTGAAGCTTTCTTT. Its protein product is CAWYRPWGASEAFF.

The rearrangement joins TRBV29-1 to TRBJ1-1; D gene uncertain. Trimming cost V 3 bases and J 7 bases, with 15 bases left between them. CDR1 is SQVTM, CDR2 ANQGSEA, per germline. The CDR3 is made up of 13 amino acids. The chain's CDR3 is CSVDKRAPGEAFF. Here the CDR3 DNA reads TGCAGCGTTGATAAGAGGGCCCCCGGTGAAGCTTTCTTT.

On this clone: Within the sample, other DNA sequences also encode this same CDR3. V is TRBV5-6 and J is TRBJ1-1; possible D gene TRBD1, 5 bases. Germline V CDR1 and CDR2: SGHDT, YYEEEE. This CDR3 spans 13 amino acids. Trimming took off 2 bases at V and 1 base at J, with 6 bases between the two ends. The CDR3 sequence: CASSFQGNTEAFF. The CDR3 nucleotides are TGTGCCAGCAGCTTTCAGGGGAACACTGAAGCTTTCTTT.

This clone turned up a few times. CDR3 region: CASARTGTSGGEQYF. In nucleotides, the CDR3 is TGTGCCAGTGCCCGGACCGGGACTAGCGGGGGAGAGCAGTACTTC. The J gene is TRBJ2-7, the V gene TRBV7-2, with 14 bases matching TRBD2. V shed 9 bases and J 7 bases; nucleotides not matched to a gene: 11. The CDR3 is 15 residues long. CDR1 and CDR2 from the germline V gene are SGHTA and FQGNSA.